Presented here are 19 T cell receptor beta chains from one specimen sequenced in a study of T cell responses to AZD1222 COVID-19 vaccine (dated by TCRdb to 2020 to 2023). Library construction relied on the immunoSEQ multiplex PCR assay. This is the immuneACCESS table as TCRdb keeps it, with only in-frame sequences that have V and J called. A part of the clones is gone; compared with another copy, unresolved V genes explain less than half, and the rest is unexplained. The sample table shows some 120,000 clones, and 90% are seen once. About 7% of the sample comes from the top ten. The sample's time point, from its label and the paper: baseline before first vaccination. Sequenced here: peripheral blood, sampled on day 0 of AZD1222 vaccination. Every receptor here comes from an adult in good health.

CDR3 region: CASSPPGSRGSYEQYF. DNA of the CDR3: TGTGCCAGCAGCCCCCCGGGGTCAAGGGGGAGCTACGAGCAGTACTTC. This rearrangement joins TRBV14 to TRBJ2-7; TRBD1 might be the D (6 bases). This CDR3 is built from 16 residues. In germline, CDR1 is SGHDN, CDR2 FVKESK. V lost 4 bases and J 3 bases, leaving 19 bases between the germline ends.

The J gene is TRBJ2-7, the V gene TRBV25-1; unclear D gene. V was cut by 3 bases and J by 5 bases, with 14 bases left in between. From germline, CDR1 is MGHDK and CDR2 SYGVNS. The CDR3 runs 14 residues. The CDR3 DNA follows: TGTGCCAGCAGTGACTATGACCCACGCGACGAGCAGTACTTC. Its translation: CASSDYDPRDEQYF.

This chain uses TRBV5-4 with TRBJ2-3; no firm D call. CDR3 length equals 16 residues. In germline, CDR1 is SGHNT, CDR2 YYREEE (reference sequence). V lost 2 bases and J lost 2, with 15 bases in between. CDR3 residues: CASSFMSDPSTDTQYF. The CDR3, as DNA: TGTGCCAGCAGCTTTATGTCCGACCCATCCACAGATACGCAGTATTTT.

This clone was observed a single time. The CDR3 coding sequence is TGTGCCAGCAGCTCGACGGTGAACACCGGGGAGCTGTTTTTT. It is translated as CASSSTVNTGELFF. The chain combines TRBV7-9 with TRBJ2-2; D call uncertain. From germline, CDR1 is SEHNR and CDR2 FQNEAQ (reference sequence). Trimming pared 4 bases from V and 1 base from J, leaving 7 bases between. This CDR3 contains 14 residues.

The J gene is TRBJ2-3, the V gene TRBV28; 16 nucleotides match TRBD2. Germline trimming cut 5 bases from V and 9 bases from J; bases unmatched to any gene: 8. The CDR3 contains 16 residues. Germline values: CDR1 MDHEN, CDR2 SYDVKM. The CDR3 sequence is CASSEGTSGRALTQYF. The CDR3 region has the DNA TGTGCCAGCAGTGAAGGGACTAGCGGGAGGGCTCTAACGCAGTATTTT. The full variable domain, its missing parts supplied by reference TRBV28 and TRBJ2-3, is DVKVTQSSRYLVKRTGEKVFLECVQDMDHENMFWYRQDPGLGLRLIYFSYDVKMKEKGDIPEGYSVSREKKERFSLILESASTNQTSMYLCASSEGTSGRALTQYFGPGTRLTVL.

The chain uses TRBV7-6 and TRBJ2-1; 8 positions agree with TRBD1. J gave up 4 bases and V 5 bases, and 4 bases lay outside the gene matches. Germline V lookup: CDR1 SGHVS, CDR2 FNYEAQ. The CDR3 has 14 amino acids. The CDR3 region is CASSRTGSYNEQFF. The CDR3, as DNA: TGTGCCAGCAGCCGGACAGGGTCGTACAATGAGCAGTTCTTC.

This clone was detected once. This chain joins TRBV6-1 and TRBJ2-7, with D possibly matching TRBD1 (6 bases). Trimming stripped 2 bases from V and 1 base from J, with 21 bases between. This CDR3 has 18 residues. Germline V gene lookup returns CDR1 MNHNS and CDR2 SASEGT. The CDR3 loop reads CASSEILGAFLGSYEQYF. The CDR3, as DNA: TGTGCCAGCAGTGAAATTCTGGGGGCTTTCCTGGGATCCTACGAGCAGTACTTC.

The CDR3 protein is CASSERQSYGYTF. Here the CDR3 DNA reads TGTGCCAGCAGTGAAAGACAGTCCTATGGCTACACCTTC. The J gene is TRBJ1-2, the V gene TRBV6-1; TRBD1 is a possible D gene (5 bases). The CDR3 extends over 13 amino acids. Trimming took 2 bases from V and 4 from J, leaving 8 bases between them. Germline values: CDR1 MNHNS, CDR2 SASEGT.

The rearrangement uses TRBV7-6 and TRBJ2-1, with a weak D call TRBD2 (6 bases). V was cut by 1 base and J by 4 bases, with 17 bases left in between. The CDR3 has 17 amino acids. Germline CDR1 reads SGHVS; CDR2 reads FNYEAQ. CDR3: CASSLERGTWGYNEQFF. The CDR3 bases are TGTGCCAGCAGCTTAGAACGGGGGACTTGGGGATACAATGAGCAGTTCTTC.

The V call is TRBV6-5, the J call TRBJ2-2; D remains ambiguous. This CDR3 has 16 residues. From germline, CDR1 is MNHEY and CDR2 SVGAGI. V lost 4 bases to trimming and J lost 6 bases, with 18 bases between them. CDR3 DNA: TGTGCCAGCAGTTCCCCCGGGCCTACGCGGCCCGGGGAGCTGTTTTTT. As protein: CASSSPGPTRPGELFF.

The gene calls are TRBV10-1 and TRBJ1-2; D gene ambiguous. The CDR3 is 13 amino acids. Germline lookup yields CDR1 WNHNN and CDR2 SYGVQD (reference sequence). V lost 3 bases, J lost 4 bases, and 9 bases lay in between. This chain's CDR3 is CASSEDPFYGYTF. DNA of the CDR3: TGCGCCAGCAGTGAAGACCCGTTCTATGGCTACACCTTC.

The chain links TRBV15 to TRBJ2-1; 9 bases are a match to TRBD1. Germline values: CDR1 LNHNV, CDR2 YYDKDF (reference sequence). The CDR3 contains 12 residues. J was trimmed by 8 bases and V by 5 bases; bases with no gene match: 1. CDR3 nucleotides: TGTGCCACCAGCTGGACAGGGGATGAGCAGTTCTTC. The encoded protein is CATSWTGDEQFF.

This sequence joins TRBV9 and TRBJ2-5; 7 bases line up with TRBD2. This CDR3 is 15 amino acids long. The V gene's germline CDR1 is SGDLS and CDR2 YYNGEE. V lost 6 bases, J lost 3 bases, and 11 bases stayed unmatched. The CDR3 bases are TGTGCCAGCACCGAGACGGGGGGTCTTGAAGAGACCCAGTACTTC. Translating it yields CASTETGGLEETQYF.

This clone came up once. V gene TRBV13 combines with J gene TRBJ2-1; either TRBD1 or TRBD2 may fit D (5 bases each). The CDR3 spans 13 residues. Per germline, CDR1 PRHDT and CDR2 FYEKMQ (reference sequence). The ends were cut back, 5 bases at V and 10 bases at J, with 15 bases in the middle. DNA of the CDR3: TGTGCCAGCAGCCGGGGCAGGCCGGGGGAGCAGTTCTTC. This sequence encodes CASSRGRPGEQFF.

The chain recombines TRBV7-6 with TRBJ1-1; D gene uncertain. Looked up from germline, CDR1 is SGHVS and CDR2 is FNYEAQ. V was clipped by 2 bases and J by 3 bases, with 7 bases between them. The CDR3 totals 13 residues. CDR3 bases: TGTGCCAGCAGCTTAAAGTTGGACACTGAAGCTTTCTTT. Protein sequence: CASSLKLDTEAFF. Looking up the rest from reference TRBV7-6 and TRBJ1-1 gives the full variable domain: GAGVSQSPRYKVTKRGQDVALRCDPISGHVSLYWYRQALGQGPEFLTYFNYEAQQDKSGLPNDRFSAERPEGSISTLTIQRTEQRDSAMYRCASSLKLDTEAFFGQGTRLTVV.

The chain couples TRBV6-5 to TRBJ2-5, with 9 positions matching TRBD1. V lost 6 bases and J lost 4; bases outside the gene matches: 6. Germline CDR1 is MNHEY and CDR2 is SVGAGI. The CDR3 contains 14 residues. Written as DNA, the CDR3 is TGTGCCAGCAGCCGGACAGGGGATGGAGAGACCCAGTACTTC. Translated, it gives CASSRTGDGETQYF.

CDR3 protein: CASSFPNTEAFF. The CDR3, as DNA: TGTGCCAGCAGCTTCCCGAATACTGAAGCTTTCTTT. This chain links TRBV3-1 (or the pseudogene TRBV3-2) with TRBJ1-1, with no clear D. The germline V gene encodes CDR1 LGHDT and CDR2 YNNKEL (reference sequence). Trimming left V 5 bases short and J 5 bases short, with 9 bases between. CDR3 size: 12 residues.

The chain has TRBV3-1 (or the pseudogene TRBV3-2) and TRBJ2-7; D not resolved. Trimming cost V 4 bases and J 3 bases, with 7 bases left between them. Germline CDR1 is LGHDT and CDR2 is YNNKEL (reference sequence). The CDR3 is made up of 12 amino acids. CDR3 region: CASSRRGYEQYF. The DNA of the CDR3 is TGTGCCAGCAGCCGCAGAGGCTACGAGCAGTACTTC.

In this sample, this clone turned up a few times. The chain carries TRBV7-2 and TRBJ2-1; D tentatively reads TRBD1 or TRBD2 (5 bases each). The CDR3 extends over 15 amino acids. Trimming took off 1 base at V and 8 bases at J, with 15 bases between the two ends. Per the germline V gene, CDR1 is SGHTA and CDR2 is FQGNSA. CDR3 region: CASSLVPRGRDEQFF. CDR3 in DNA: TGTGCCAGCAGCTTAGTTCCGAGGGGCAGGGATGAGCAGTTCTTC.